This T cell receptor (beta chain) was obtained from a study of cytomegalovirus exposure and HLA in healthy donors. Notes on the study in general: TCR beta chains numbering some 160 were designated cytomegalovirus-associated. Highly shared sequence variants in one cluster were likely a sequencing artifact.

The PCR contained 60 Vbeta and 13 Jbeta primers. TCRdb keeps only in-frame clones here, not all; method: immunoSEQ multiplex PCR. Counted here are about 160,000 clones, roughly 80% occurring once; the ten biggest clones make up about 4.5%. V was shortened by 6 bases and J by 0 bases, with 12 bases between the two germline ends. CDR3 length equals 15 residues. Germline lookup yields CDR1 MNHNY and CDR2 SVGAGI (reference sequence). Concerning this clone: Its antigen is as yet unknown.

At collection, donors were nominally healthy, but unrecorded immune exposures were probable. This TCR was recovered from a man aged 40-55 years in good health and CMV-seronegative. Input material: PBMCs. The chain combines TRBV6-6 with TRBJ1-3; perhaps TRBD1 as D (6 bases). The CDR3 sequence is CASSFGQSSGNTIYF. For the CDR3, the DNA is TGTGCCAGCAGCTTCGGACAGAGCTCTGGAAACACCATATATTTT.